This T cell receptor (beta chain) is from a study of ipilimumab plus nivolumab after autologous stem cell transplantation. Ipilimumab, 1 mg/kg, started 14 to 28 days after autologous transplant. The CDR3 is 14 amino acids. Germline V gene sequence: CDR1 SGHTA, CDR2 FQGNSA. Trimming took 5 bases from V and 3 from J, leaving 13 bases between them. TCRdb keeps only in-frame clones here, not all; method: immunoSEQ multiplex PCR. The table shows approximately 15,000 clones, with approximately 75% occurring only once. The sequence derives from a male donor with primary mediastinal lymphoma. This chain connects TRBV7-2 to TRBJ2-5; D unclear. The material was PBMCs, obtained in a trial of ipilimumab plus nivolumab as post-transplant consolidation. CDR3 residues: CASSPRQQEETQYF. In DNA, the CDR3 is TGTGCCAGCAGCCCCCGGCAGCAGGAAGAGACCCAGTACTTC.